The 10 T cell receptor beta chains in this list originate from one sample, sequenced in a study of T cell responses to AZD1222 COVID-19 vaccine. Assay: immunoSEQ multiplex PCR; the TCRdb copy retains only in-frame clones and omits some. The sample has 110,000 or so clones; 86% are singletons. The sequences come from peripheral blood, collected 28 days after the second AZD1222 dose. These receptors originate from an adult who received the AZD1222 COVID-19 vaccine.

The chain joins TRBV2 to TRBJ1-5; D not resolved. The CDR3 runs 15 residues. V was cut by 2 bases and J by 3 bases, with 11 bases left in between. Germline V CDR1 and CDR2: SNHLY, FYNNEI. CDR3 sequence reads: CASSETAGFNQPQHF. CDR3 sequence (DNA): TGTGCCAGCAGTGAAACCGCGGGTTTCAATCAGCCCCAGCATTTT.

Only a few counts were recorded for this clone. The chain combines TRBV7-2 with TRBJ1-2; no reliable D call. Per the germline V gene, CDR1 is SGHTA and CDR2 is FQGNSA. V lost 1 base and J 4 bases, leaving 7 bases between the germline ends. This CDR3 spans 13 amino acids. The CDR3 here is CASSLVISYGYTF. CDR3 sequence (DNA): TGTGCCAGCAGCTTAGTAATAAGCTATGGCTACACCTTC.

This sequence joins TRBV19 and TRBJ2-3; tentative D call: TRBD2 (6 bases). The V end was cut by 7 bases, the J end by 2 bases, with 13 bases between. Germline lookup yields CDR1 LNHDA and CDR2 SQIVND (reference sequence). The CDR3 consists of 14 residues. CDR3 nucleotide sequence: TGTGCCAGTAAGGAGGGCAGTCACACAGATACGCAGTATTTT. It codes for CASKEGSHTDTQYF.

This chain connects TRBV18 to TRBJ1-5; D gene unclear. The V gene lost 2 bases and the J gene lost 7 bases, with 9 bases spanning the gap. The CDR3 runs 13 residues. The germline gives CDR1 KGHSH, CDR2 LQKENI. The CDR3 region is CASSPAGGQPQHF. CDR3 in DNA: TGTGCCAGCTCACCAGCGGGCGGGCAGCCCCAGCATTTT.

DNA for the CDR3: TGCGCCAGCAGCCTGCGGGACAGGGATCGAGAGACCCAGTACTTC. Its protein is CASSLRDRDRETQYF. The chain combines TRBV5-1 with TRBJ2-5, with 9 bases identical to TRBD1. The CDR3 totals 15 residues. The V gene end was trimmed by 4 bases and the J gene end by 4 bases; junction bases not matched to a gene: 8. Germline CDR1 and CDR2: SGHRS and YFSETQ.

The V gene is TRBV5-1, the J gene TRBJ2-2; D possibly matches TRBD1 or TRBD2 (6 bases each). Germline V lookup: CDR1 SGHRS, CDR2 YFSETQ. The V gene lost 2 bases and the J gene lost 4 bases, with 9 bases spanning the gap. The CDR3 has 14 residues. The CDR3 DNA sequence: TGCGCCAGCAGCTTCGGGGGCTCCACCGGGGAGCTGTTTTTT. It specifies CASSFGGSTGELFF.

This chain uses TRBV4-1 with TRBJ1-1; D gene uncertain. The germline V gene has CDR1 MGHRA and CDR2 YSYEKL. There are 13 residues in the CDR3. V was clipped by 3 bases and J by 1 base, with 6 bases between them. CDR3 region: CASSHSRNTEAFF. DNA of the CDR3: TGCGCCAGCAGCCATTCCAGGAACACTGAAGCTTTCTTT.

CDR3 sequence reads: CASSSSHGQILYEQYF. The CDR3 coding sequence is TGTGCCAGCAGCTCGAGCCACGGACAGATCCTCTACGAGCAGTACTTC. The V and J genes are TRBV7-2 and TRBJ2-7, with TRBD1 as a possible D gene (6 bases). V was clipped by 4 bases and J by 3 bases, with 19 bases between them. The CDR3 has 16 residues. CDR1 is SGHTA and CDR2 is FQGNSA in the germline V gene.

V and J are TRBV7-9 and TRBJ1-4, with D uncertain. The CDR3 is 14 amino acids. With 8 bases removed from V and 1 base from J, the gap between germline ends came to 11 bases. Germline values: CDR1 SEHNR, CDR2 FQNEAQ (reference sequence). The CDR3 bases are TGTGCCAGCGGGTTGAAGGGAACTAATGAAAAACTGTTTTTT. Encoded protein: CASGLKGTNEKLFF.

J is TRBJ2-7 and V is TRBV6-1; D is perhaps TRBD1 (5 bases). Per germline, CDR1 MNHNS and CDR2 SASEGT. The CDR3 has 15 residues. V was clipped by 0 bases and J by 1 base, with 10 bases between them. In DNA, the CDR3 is TGTGCCAGCAGTGAAGCGCTCGACAGTTCCTACGAGCAGTACTTC. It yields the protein CASSEALDSSYEQYF.